The 26 T cell receptor beta chains below come from one sample, sequenced in a study of cytomegalovirus exposure and HLA in healthy donors. Both 60 Vbeta primers and 13 Jbeta primers went into the PCR. Method: immunoSEQ multiplex PCR; TCRdb's copy keeps in-frame clones and lacks some. The table has about 140,000 clones, 75% to 80% seen once. Sequencing was carried out using PBMCs. These receptors came from a woman aged 45 to 65 in good health and CMV-seronegative.

This clone turned up a few times. The rearrangement links TRBV14 to TRBJ1-1; possible D gene TRBD1, 5 bases. Germline V gene lookup returns CDR1 SGHDN and CDR2 FVKESK. Between the trimmed V and J ends, which lost 0 bases and 1 base, there was a span of 12 bases. CDR3 length equals 16 residues. The CDR3 nucleotides read TGTGCCAGCAGCCAAGATTTAGGGGTAAGGAACACTGAAGCTTTCTTT. This sequence encodes CASSQDLGVRNTEAFF.

The rearrangement links TRBV4-2 to TRBJ2-1; maybe TRBD2 (6 bases). CDR3 size: 16 residues. Germline CDR1 reads LGHNA; CDR2 reads YNFKEQ. V was cut by 0 bases and J by 7 bases, with 16 bases left in between. CDR3 coding DNA: TGTGCCAGCAGCCAAGATACGGGGGACGGGTTAAATGAGCAGTTCTTC. This sequence encodes CASSQDTGDGLNEQFF.

The chain employs TRBV18 and TRBJ2-1; a weak D match, TRBD2 (7 bases). The CDR3 is 16 residues long. CDR1 and CDR2 (germline): KGHSH, LQKENI. Trimming took 3 bases from V and 7 from J, leaving 19 bases between them. As DNA, the CDR3 is TGTGCCAGCTCACCCTCGGGGAGGGGGAAGGGGAATGAGCAGTTCTTC. This gives the protein CASSPSGRGKGNEQFF.

J is TRBJ1-5 and V is TRBV30; D is possibly TRBD1 (5 bases). Trimming removed 3 bases at V and 7 bases at J, with 13 bases between. The CDR3 consists of 13 residues. CDR1 GTSNPN and CDR2 SVGIG come from the germline V gene (reference sequence). CDR3 protein: CAWRGREGQPQHF. CDR3 nucleotides: TGTGCCTGGAGGGGACGGGAGGGCCAGCCCCAGCATTTT.

V is TRBV7-2 and J is TRBJ2-3; 8 bases agree with TRBD1. Trimming removed 5 bases from V and 0 bases from J; junction bases left unmatched: 4. The CDR3 is 15 residues long. Germline lookup yields CDR1 SGHTA and CDR2 FQGNSA. The CDR3 nucleotides are TGTGCCAGCAGCATCAGGGGGCGTAGCACAGATACGCAGTATTTT. This gives the protein CASSIRGRSTDTQYF. Combining the CDR3 with reference TRBV7-2 and TRBJ2-3 gives the whole variable domain GAGVSQSPSNKVTEKGKDVELRCDPISGHTALYWYRQSLGQGLEFLIYFQGNSAPDKSGLPSDRFSAERTGGSVSTLTIQRTQQEDSAVYLCASSIRGRSTDTQYFGPGTRLTVL.

The J gene is TRBJ2-1, the V gene TRBV6-6; 7 bases align to TRBD1. Germline V gene data show CDR1 as MNHNY and CDR2 as SVGAGI (reference sequence). CDR3 length: 15 amino acids. The junction had 4 bases not matched to a gene; V was cut back by 5 bases and J by 0 bases. CDR3 bases: TGTGCCAGCAGTCAGACAGGGAGCTCCTACAATGAGCAGTTCTTC. This encodes CASSQTGSSYNEQFF.

This chain uses TRBV29-1 with TRBJ1-2; 9 bases line up with TRBD1. V lost 6 bases and J lost 5; bases outside the gene matches: 13. The CDR3 is 15 residues long. CDR1 SQVTM and CDR2 ANQGSEA come from the germline V gene. The CDR3 DNA reads as TGCAGCGTCCCCCAGCGGGACAGGGAGGCGTATGGCTACACCTTC. Translated, it gives CSVPQRDREAYGYTF.

This sequence joins TRBV7-9 and TRBJ1-2, with TRBD1 matching over 7 bases. The CDR3 is made up of 14 amino acids. V was clipped by 1 base and J by 3 bases; unmatched bases: 2. Germline V CDR1 and CDR2: SEHNR, FQNEAQ (reference sequence). CDR3 DNA: TGTGCCAGCAGCTTAGGAGGGGGCGACTATGGCTACACCTTC. It encodes CASSLGGGDYGYTF.

This chain connects TRBV30 to TRBJ1-2; 9 positions agree with TRBD1. The CDR3 totals 14 residues. The germline V gene has CDR1 GTSNPN and CDR2 SVGIG (reference sequence). V shed 0 bases and J 8 bases; nucleotides not matched to a gene: 7. The CDR3 DNA sequence: TGTGCCTGGAGTGTAAACAGGGGGCTAGAAGGCTACACCTTC. Protein: CAWSVNRGLEGYTF.

The V and J genes are TRBV15 and TRBJ2-7; 9 bases map to TRBD1. The junction had 12 bases not matched to a gene; V was cut back by 2 bases and J by 7 bases. The CDR3 is made up of 16 amino acids. Germline CDR1 and CDR2: LNHNV and YYDKDF (reference sequence). The CDR3 DNA is TGTGCCACCAGCAGATCTACCGGGACAGGGAATGGTGAGCAGTACTTC. Translation: CATSRSTGTGNGEQYF.

This clone was seen once. This sequence joins TRBV14 and TRBJ1-1, with a possible D match to TRBD1 (5 bases). The CDR3 contains 15 residues. Looked up from germline, CDR1 is SGHDN and CDR2 is FVKESK. Trimming took off 0 bases at V and 6 bases at J, with 14 bases between the two ends. Here the CDR3 reads CASSQDKGHNAEAFF. Written as DNA, the CDR3 is TGTGCCAGCAGCCAAGATAAAGGACACAACGCTGAAGCTTTCTTT.

This sequence joins TRBV2 and TRBJ2-7; 8 bases fit TRBD1. Germline CDR1 SNHLY, CDR2 FYNNEI. Losses at the gene ends were 6 bases for V and 2 bases for J; bases not matched to a gene: 3. The CDR3 has 13 amino acids. The CDR3 bases are TGTGCCAGCAGGGACAGGGTTACCTACGAGCAGTACTTC. This translates into CASRDRVTYEQYF.

V and J are TRBV7-2 and TRBJ2-7; 8 positions agree with TRBD1. Unmatched junction bases numbered 4, after V lost 1 base and J lost 2 bases. Germline CDR1 and CDR2: SGHTA and FQGNSA. CDR3 size: 15 residues. In nucleotides, the CDR3 is TGTGCCAGCAGCTTAGACAGGGGGGTCCCCTACGAGCAGTACTTC. This translates into CASSLDRGVPYEQYF. Looking up the rest from reference TRBV7-2 and TRBJ2-7 gives the full variable domain: GAGVSQSPSNKVTEKGKDVELRCDPISGHTALYWYRQSLGQGLEFLIYFQGNSAPDKSGLPSDRFSAERTGGSVSTLTIQRTQQEDSAVYLCASSLDRGVPYEQYFGPGTRLTVT.

This chain connects TRBV5-1 to TRBJ1-2; no firm D call. Per the germline V gene, CDR1 is SGHRS and CDR2 is YFSETQ. The CDR3 runs to 13 residues. V shed 4 bases and J shed 2 bases, with 9 bases lying between them. CDR3 residues: CASSQTFNYGYTF. CDR3 coding DNA: TGCGCCAGCAGCCAGACATTCAACTATGGCTACACCTTC.

This chain links TRBV4-2 with TRBJ2-4; TRBD1 matches at 7 bases. This CDR3 comprises 15 residues. Per the germline V gene, CDR1 is LGHNA and CDR2 is YNFKEQ. Trimming cost V 1 base and J 2 bases; bases outside gene matches: 2. CDR3 sequence: CASSQGQGSKNIQYF. The CDR3 bases are TGTGCCAGCAGCCAAGGACAGGGATCCAAAAACATTCAGTACTTC.

The chain uses TRBV9 and TRBJ2-1; possibly TRBD2 for D (6 bases). Germline V gene lookup returns CDR1 SGDLS and CDR2 YYNGEE. The CDR3 is made up of 15 amino acids. V shed 1 base and J shed 7 bases, with 15 bases lying between them. The CDR3 sequence is CASSVRGTPLNEQFF. The CDR3 DNA is TGTGCCAGCAGCGTACGGGGGACCCCCCTTAATGAGCAGTTCTTC.

This chain links TRBV7-3 with TRBJ1-1, with 8 bases matching TRBD1. Germline CDR1 SGHTA, CDR2 FQGTGA. The CDR3 loop spans 15 amino acids. The J segment lost 1 base and the V segment lost 2 bases, leaving 3 bases of the junction unmatched. The CDR3 loop reads CASSLLGTGNTEAFF. CDR3 bases: TGTGCCAGCAGCTTATTAGGGACAGGGAACACTGAAGCTTTCTTT.

The CDR3 DNA sequence: TGCGCCAGCAGCCAAGATGTAGCCCCGGATGAGCAGTTCTTC. Translation gives CASSQDVAPDEQFF. The chain joins TRBV4-3 to TRBJ2-1, with unresolved D. Trimming took off 0 bases at V and 8 bases at J, with 11 bases between the two ends. Germline V lookup: CDR1 LGHNA, CDR2 YSLEER. This CDR3 spans 14 amino acids.

The chain carries TRBV14 and TRBJ1-3; 7 bases fit TRBD1. The CDR3 is 15 amino acids. V lost 6 bases to trimming and J lost 0 bases; unmatched junction nucleotides: 5. CDR1 is SGHDN and CDR2 is FVKESK in the germline V gene. The CDR3 bases are TGTGCCAGCAGACGAACAGGGGACTCTGGAAACACCATATATTTT. It specifies CASRRTGDSGNTIYF.

The J gene is TRBJ2-7, the V gene TRBV28; TRBD1 matches 8 bases. J gave up 2 bases and V 6 bases, and 9 bases lay outside the gene matches. Looked up from germline, CDR1 is MDHEN and CDR2 is SYDVKM. The CDR3 consists of 15 residues. For the CDR3, the DNA is TGTGCCAGCAGGGGTATGACAGGGGTACCCTACGAGCAGTACTTC. Its protein product is CASRGMTGVPYEQYF.

V is TRBV9 and J is TRBJ2-7; 13 nucleotides line up with TRBD2. Looked up from germline, CDR1 is SGDLS and CDR2 is YYNGEE. V shed 3 bases, J shed 3 bases, and the junction held 3 bases outside the gene matches. The CDR3 is made up of 15 amino acids. CDR3 sequence (DNA): TGTGCCAGCAGCGCCGGGACTAGCGGGGTCTACGAGCAGTACTTC. Protein sequence: CASSAGTSGVYEQYF.

The chain joins TRBV7-9 to TRBJ2-1; possibly TRBD2 for D (6 bases). V shed 5 bases and J shed 5 bases, with 7 bases lying between them. The CDR3 covers 12 residues. Germline CDR1 and CDR2: SEHNR and FQNEAQ (reference sequence). CDR3 nucleotides: TGTGCCAGCAGCGGGAGGAACAATGAGCAGTTCTTC. Translating gives CASSGRNNEQFF. The whole variable domain, filled in from reference TRBV7-9 and TRBJ2-1, reads DTGVSQNPRHKITKRGQNVTFRCDPISEHNRLYWYRQTLGQGPEFLTYFQNEAQLEKSRLLSDRFSAERPKGSFSTLEIQRTEQGDSAMYLCASSGRNNEQFFGPGTRLTVL.

The CDR3 DNA reads TGCAGCGTTGAAGATAGGGACAGGAACTATGGCTACACCTTC. Its protein is CSVEDRDRNYGYTF. The rearrangement links TRBV29-1 to TRBJ1-2; TRBD1 agrees at 8 bases. V dropped 0 bases and J dropped 2; count of bases not matched to a gene: 2. Germline CDR1 is SQVTM and CDR2 is ANQGSEA. This CDR3 is 14 amino acids long.

This clone was seen a few times. The V and J genes are TRBV6-1 and TRBJ2-6, with D possibly matching TRBD2 (5 bases). This CDR3 is 13 amino acids long. The germline CDR1 and CDR2 sequences are MNHNS and SASEGT. The germline V and J ends were trimmed by 7 bases and 4 bases, with 8 bases remaining between them. The chain's CDR3 is CASNSAGANVLTF. CDR3 DNA: TGTGCCAGCAATAGCGCGGGGGCCAACGTCCTGACTTTC.

This clone was detected a few times. This chain uses TRBV6-1 with TRBJ2-4; 8 nucleotides line up with TRBD1. The CDR3 extends over 15 amino acids. Looked up from germline, CDR1 is MNHNS and CDR2 is SASEGT. Unmatched junction bases numbered 8, after V lost 0 bases and J lost 10 bases. This CDR3 is CASSEALGQGDIQYF. In DNA form, the CDR3 reads TGTGCCAGCAGTGAAGCGCTCGGACAGGGAGATATTCAGTACTTC.

This chain links TRBV10-2 with TRBJ2-1; TRBD1 is a possible D gene (6 bases). Germline V gives CDR1 WSHSY, CDR2 SAAADI. V lost 6 bases and J 0 bases, leaving 12 bases between the germline ends. The CDR3 runs 15 residues. The CDR3 nucleotides read TGCGCCAGCAGCCACAGGGCCCTCTCCTACAATGAGCAGTTCTTC. It specifies CASSHRALSYNEQFF.